This T cell receptor beta chain was captured in a study of shared clonotypes between healthy human individuals. V shed 5 bases and J shed 4 bases, with 8 bases lying between them. In germline, CDR1 is MNHEY, CDR2 SVGAGI. There are 13 residues in the CDR3. Concerning this clone: No antigen is known for it.

Selected positively for CCR7 and CD45RO-negative, naive CD8 cells excluded terminally differentiated effector memory CD45RA+ cells. Libraries were prepared by immunoSEQ multiplex PCR; TCRdb keeps only in-frame clonotypes and omits some of them. The sample has over 2 million clones, about 95% seen once. Study-level findings and limits: Non-shared clonotypes displayed generation probabilities falling below those of clonotypes present in all four donors.

The source is a man aged 18-30 years in good health. V gene TRBV6-5 combines with J gene TRBJ2-2; D may be TRBD1 (5 bases). The sample was naive CD8+ T cells sorted from blood. CDR3 loop: CASSRDSTGELFF. The CDR3 DNA is TGTGCCAGCAGTCGCGACAGCACCGGGGAGCTGTTTTTT.